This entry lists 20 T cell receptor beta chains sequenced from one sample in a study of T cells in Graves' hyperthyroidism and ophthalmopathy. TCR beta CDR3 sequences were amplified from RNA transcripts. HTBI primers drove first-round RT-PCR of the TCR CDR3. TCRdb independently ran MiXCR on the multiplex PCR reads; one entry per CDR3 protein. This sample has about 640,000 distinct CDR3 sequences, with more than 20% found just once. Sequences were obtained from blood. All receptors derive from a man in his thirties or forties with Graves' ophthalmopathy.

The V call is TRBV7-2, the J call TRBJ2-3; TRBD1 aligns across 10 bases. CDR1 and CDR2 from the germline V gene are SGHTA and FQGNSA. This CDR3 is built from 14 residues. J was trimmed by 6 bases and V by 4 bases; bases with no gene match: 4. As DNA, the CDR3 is TGTGCCAGCAGCTACGACAGGGGGCCTGATACGCAGTATTTT. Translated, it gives CASSYDRGPDTQYF.

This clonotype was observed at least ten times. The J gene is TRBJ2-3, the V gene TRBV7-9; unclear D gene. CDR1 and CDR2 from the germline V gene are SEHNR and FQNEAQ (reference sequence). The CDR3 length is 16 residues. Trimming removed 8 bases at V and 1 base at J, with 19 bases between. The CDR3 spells CASQLPVRYGTDTQYF. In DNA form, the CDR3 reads TGTGCCAGCCAACTCCCCGTCCGGTACGGCACAGATACGCAGTATTTT.

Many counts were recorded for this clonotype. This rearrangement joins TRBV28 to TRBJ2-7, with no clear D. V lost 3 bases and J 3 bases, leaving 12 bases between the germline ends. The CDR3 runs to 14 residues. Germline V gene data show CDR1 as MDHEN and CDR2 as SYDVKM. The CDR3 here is CASSLERLRYEQYF. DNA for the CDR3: TGTGCCAGCAGTTTGGAAAGGTTGCGCTACGAGCAGTACTTC. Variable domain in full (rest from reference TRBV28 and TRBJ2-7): DVKVTQSSRYLVKRTGEKVFLECVQDMDHENMFWYRQDPGLGLRLIYFSYDVKMKEKGDIPEGYSVSREKKERFSLILESASTNQTSMYLCASSLERLRYEQYFGPGTRLTVT.

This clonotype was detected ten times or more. The CDR3, as DNA: TGTGCCAGCAGTTACTCGACTAGCGGGACAGATAGCACAGATACGCAGTATTTT. It encodes CASSYSTSGTDSTDTQYF. V and J are TRBV6-6 and TRBJ2-3; 11 bases line up with TRBD2. The CDR3 has 18 amino acids. Germline V gene lookup returns CDR1 MNHNY and CDR2 SVGAGI (reference sequence). J lost 0 bases, V lost 0 bases, and 5 bases had no gene match.

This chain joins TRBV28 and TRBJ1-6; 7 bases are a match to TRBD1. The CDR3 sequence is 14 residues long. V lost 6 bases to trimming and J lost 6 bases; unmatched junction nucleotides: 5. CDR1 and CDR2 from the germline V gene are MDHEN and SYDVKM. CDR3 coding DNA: TGTGCCAGCAGCCCGGGACAGCTTAATTCACCCCTCCACTTT. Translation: CASSPGQLNSPLHF. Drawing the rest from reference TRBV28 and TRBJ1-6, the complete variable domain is DVKVTQSSRYLVKRTGEKVFLECVQDMDHENMFWYRQDPGLGLRLIYFSYDVKMKEKGDIPEGYSVSREKKERFSLILESASTNQTSMYLCASSPGQLNSPLHFGNGTRLTVT.

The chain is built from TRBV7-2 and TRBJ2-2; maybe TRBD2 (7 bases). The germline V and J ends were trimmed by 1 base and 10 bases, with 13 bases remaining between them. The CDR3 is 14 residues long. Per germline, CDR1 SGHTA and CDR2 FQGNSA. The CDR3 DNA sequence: TGTGCCAGCAGCTTAGGATGGGGGGGGCAGGAGCTGTTTTTT. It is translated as CASSLGWGGQELFF.

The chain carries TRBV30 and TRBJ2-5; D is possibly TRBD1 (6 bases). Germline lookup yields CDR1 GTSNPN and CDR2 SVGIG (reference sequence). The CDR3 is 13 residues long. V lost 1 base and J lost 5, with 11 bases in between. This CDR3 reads CAWSAQGWETQYF. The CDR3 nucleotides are TGTGCCTGGAGTGCACAGGGTTGGGAGACCCAGTACTTC.

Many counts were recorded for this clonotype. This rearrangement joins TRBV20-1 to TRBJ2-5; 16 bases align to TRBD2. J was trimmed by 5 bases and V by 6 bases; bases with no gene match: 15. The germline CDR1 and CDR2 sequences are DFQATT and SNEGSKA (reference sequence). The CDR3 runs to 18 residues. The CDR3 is CSAKKGTSGRGRGETQYF. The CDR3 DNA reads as TGCAGTGCAAAGAAGGGGACTAGCGGGAGGGGAAGAGGGGAGACCCAGTACTTC.

CDR3 in amino acids: CASSLGDSAADTQYF. The CDR3 nucleotides are TGTGCCAGCAGCTTGGGGGACTCCGCAGCCGATACGCAGTATTTT. The chain joins TRBV9 to TRBJ2-3; possible D gene TRBD2, 6 bases. V dropped 4 bases and J dropped 6 bases, with 18 bases sitting between them. CDR1 SGDLS and CDR2 YYNGEE come from the germline V gene. The CDR3 has 15 amino acids.

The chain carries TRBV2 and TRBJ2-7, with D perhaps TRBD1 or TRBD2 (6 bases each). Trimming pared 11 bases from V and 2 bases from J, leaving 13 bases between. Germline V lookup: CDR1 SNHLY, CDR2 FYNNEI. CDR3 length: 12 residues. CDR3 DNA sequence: TGTGCCGGCGGGACAAGAGCCTACGAGCAGTACTTC. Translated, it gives CAGGTRAYEQYF.

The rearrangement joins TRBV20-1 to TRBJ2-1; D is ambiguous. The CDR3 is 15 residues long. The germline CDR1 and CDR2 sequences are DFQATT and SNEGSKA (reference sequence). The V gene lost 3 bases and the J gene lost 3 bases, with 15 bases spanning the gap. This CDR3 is CSASSGRISYNEQFF. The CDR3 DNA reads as TGCAGTGCTAGCTCCGGTCGGATCAGCTACAATGAGCAGTTCTTC.

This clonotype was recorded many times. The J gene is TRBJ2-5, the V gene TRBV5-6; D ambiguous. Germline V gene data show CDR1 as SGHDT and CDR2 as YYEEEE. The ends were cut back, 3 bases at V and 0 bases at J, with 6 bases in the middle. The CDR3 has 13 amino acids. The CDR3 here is CASSSQNQETQYF. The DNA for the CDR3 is TGTGCCAGCAGCTCGCAGAACCAAGAGACCCAGTACTTC. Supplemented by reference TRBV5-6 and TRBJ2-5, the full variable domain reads DAGVTQSPTHLIKTRGQQVTLRCSPKSGHDTVSWYQQALGQGPQFIFQYYEEEERQRGNFPDRFSGHQFPNYSSELNVNALLLGDSALYLCASSSQNQETQYFGPGTRLLVL.

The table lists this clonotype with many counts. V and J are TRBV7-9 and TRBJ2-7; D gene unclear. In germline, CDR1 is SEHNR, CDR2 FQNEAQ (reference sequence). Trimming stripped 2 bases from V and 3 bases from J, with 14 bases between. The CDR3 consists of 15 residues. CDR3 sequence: CASSLKTSASYEQYF. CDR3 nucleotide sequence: TGTGCCAGCAGCTTAAAGACTTCTGCGAGCTACGAGCAGTACTTC.

CDR3 sequence (DNA): TGTGCCAGCAGTTTACGGGGGGAAGCTAATGAAAAACTGTTTTTT. Encoded protein: CASSLRGEANEKLFF. The chain carries TRBV28 and TRBJ1-4; tentatively, D is TRBD1 (5 bases). The CDR3 is 15 residues long. The V gene lost 2 bases and the J gene lost 3 bases, with 10 bases spanning the gap. Germline CDR1 and CDR2: MDHEN and SYDVKM.

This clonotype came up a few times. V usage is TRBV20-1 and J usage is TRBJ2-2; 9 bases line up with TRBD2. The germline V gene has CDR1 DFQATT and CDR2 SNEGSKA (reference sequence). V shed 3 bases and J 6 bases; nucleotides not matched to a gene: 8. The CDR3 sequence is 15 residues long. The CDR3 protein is CSASWLAGMPGELFF. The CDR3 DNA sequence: TGCAGTGCTAGCTGGCTAGCGGGAATGCCCGGGGAGCTGTTTTTT.

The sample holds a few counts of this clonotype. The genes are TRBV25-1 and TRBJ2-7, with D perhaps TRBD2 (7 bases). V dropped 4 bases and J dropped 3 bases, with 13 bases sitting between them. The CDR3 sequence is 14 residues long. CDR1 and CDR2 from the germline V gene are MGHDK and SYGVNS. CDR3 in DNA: TGTGCCAGCAGTGCCAGAGGGGGGGGCTACGAGCAGTACTTC. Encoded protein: CASSARGGGYEQYF.

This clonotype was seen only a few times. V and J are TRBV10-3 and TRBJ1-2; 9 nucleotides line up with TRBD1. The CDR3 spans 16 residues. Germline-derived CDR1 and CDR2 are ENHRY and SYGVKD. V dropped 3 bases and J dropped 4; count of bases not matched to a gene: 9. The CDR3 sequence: CAISDPGTGYGYGYTF. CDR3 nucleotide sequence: TGTGCCATCAGTGACCCCGGGACAGGGTACGGCTATGGCTACACCTTC.

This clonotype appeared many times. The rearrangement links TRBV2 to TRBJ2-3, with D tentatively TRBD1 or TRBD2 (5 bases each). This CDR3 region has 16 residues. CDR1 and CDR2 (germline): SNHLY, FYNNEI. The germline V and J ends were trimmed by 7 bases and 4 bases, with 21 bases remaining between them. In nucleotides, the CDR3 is TGTGCCAGCAAGAACCCCCGGGACCACCGATCAGATACGCAGTATTTT. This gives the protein CASKNPRDHRSDTQYF. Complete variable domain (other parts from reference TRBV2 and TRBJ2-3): EPEVTQTPSHQVTQMGQEVILRCVPISNHLYFYWYRQILGQKVEFLVSFYNNEISEKSEIFDDQFSVERPDGSNFTLKIRSTKLEDSAMYFCASKNPRDHRSDTQYFGPGTRLTVL.

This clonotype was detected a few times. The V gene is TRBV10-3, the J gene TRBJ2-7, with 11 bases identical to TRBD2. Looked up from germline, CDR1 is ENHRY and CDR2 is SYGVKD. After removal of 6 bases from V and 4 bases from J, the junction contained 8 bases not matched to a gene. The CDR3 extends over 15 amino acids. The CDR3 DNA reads TGTGCCATCAGAAAATCCGGGACTAGCGGATACGAGCAGTACTTC. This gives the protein CAIRKSGTSGYEQYF.

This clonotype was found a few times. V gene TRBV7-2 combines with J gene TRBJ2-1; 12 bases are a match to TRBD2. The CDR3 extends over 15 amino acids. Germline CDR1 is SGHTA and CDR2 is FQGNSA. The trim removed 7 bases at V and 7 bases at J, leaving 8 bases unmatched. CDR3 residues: CASTMKTSGSNEQFF. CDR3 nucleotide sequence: TGTGCCAGCACCATGAAGACTAGCGGGAGTAATGAGCAGTTCTTC. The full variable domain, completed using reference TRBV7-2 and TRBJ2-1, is GAGVSQSPSNKVTEKGKDVELRCDPISGHTALYWYRQSLGQGLEFLIYFQGNSAPDKSGLPSDRFSAERTGGSVSTLTIQRTQQEDSAVYLCASTMKTSGSNEQFFGPGTRLTVL.